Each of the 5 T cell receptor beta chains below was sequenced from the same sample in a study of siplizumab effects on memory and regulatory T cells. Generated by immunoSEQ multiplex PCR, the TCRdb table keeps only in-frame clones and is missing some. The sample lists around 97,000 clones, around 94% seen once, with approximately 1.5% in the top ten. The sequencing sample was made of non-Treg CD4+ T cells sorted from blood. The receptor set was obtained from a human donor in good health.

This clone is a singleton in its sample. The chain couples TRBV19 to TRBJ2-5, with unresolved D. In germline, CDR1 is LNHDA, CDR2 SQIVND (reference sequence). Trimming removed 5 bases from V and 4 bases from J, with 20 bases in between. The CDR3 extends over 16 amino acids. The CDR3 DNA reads TGTGCCAGTAGTCGAACGGGTCGAGTGCTCGGAGAGACCCAGTACTTC. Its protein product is CASSRTGRVLGETQYF.

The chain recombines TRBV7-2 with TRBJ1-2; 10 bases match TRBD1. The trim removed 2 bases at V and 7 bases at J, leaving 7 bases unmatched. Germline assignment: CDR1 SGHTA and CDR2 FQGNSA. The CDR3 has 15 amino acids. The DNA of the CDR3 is TGTGCCAGCAGCTTATTGAGACAGGGGGCTGGTGGCTACACCTTC. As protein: CASSLLRQGAGGYTF.

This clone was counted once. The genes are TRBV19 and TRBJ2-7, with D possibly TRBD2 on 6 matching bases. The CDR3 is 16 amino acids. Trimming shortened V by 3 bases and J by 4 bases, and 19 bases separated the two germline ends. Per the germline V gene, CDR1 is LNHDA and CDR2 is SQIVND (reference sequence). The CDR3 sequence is CASSIVPGGKGYEQYF. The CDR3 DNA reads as TGTGCCAGTAGTATCGTACCAGGAGGGAAAGGGTACGAGCAGTACTTC.

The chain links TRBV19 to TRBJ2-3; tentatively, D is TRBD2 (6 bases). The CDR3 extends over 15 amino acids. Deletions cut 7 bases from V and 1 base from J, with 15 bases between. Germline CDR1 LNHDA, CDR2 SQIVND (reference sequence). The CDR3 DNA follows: TGTGCCAGTACAGGGACGGGAGTTGGCACAGATACGCAGTATTTT. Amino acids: CASTGTGVGTDTQYF.

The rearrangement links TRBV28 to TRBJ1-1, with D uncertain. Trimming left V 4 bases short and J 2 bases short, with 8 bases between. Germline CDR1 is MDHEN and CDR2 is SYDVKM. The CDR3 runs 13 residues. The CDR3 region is CASSSILNTEAFF. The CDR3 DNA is TGTGCCAGCAGTTCGATTTTAAACACTGAAGCTTTCTTT.